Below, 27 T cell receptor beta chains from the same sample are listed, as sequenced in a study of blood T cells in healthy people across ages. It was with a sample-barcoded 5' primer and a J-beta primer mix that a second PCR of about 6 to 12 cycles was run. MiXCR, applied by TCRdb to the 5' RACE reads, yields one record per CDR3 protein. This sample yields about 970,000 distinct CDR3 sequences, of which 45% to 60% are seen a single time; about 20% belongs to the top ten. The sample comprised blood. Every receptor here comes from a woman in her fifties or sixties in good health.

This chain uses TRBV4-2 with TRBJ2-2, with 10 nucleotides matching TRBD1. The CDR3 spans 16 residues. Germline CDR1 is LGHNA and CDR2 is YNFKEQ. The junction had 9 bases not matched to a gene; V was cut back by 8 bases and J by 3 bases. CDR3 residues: CASRTGQGSYTGELFF. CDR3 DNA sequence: TGTGCCAGCCGGACGGGACAGGGGTCTTACACCGGGGAGCTGTTTTTT.

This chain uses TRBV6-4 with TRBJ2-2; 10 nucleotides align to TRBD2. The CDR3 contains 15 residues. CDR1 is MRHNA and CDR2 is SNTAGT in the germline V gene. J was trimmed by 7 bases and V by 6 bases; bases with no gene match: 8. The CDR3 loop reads CASRVASGSGGELFF. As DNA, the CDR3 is TGTGCCAGCAGAGTGGCTAGCGGGAGTGGCGGGGAGCTGTTTTTT.

Written as DNA, the CDR3 is TGTGCCAGCACCCTTGGGGGCGGGCAACAAGAGACCCAGTACTTC. The encoded protein is CASTLGGGQQETQYF. The rearrangement joins TRBV7-2 to TRBJ2-5; D may be TRBD1 (6 bases). This CDR3 contains 15 residues. The germline V and J ends were trimmed by 7 bases and 2 bases, with 17 bases remaining between them. CDR1 SGHTA and CDR2 FQGNSA come from the germline V gene.

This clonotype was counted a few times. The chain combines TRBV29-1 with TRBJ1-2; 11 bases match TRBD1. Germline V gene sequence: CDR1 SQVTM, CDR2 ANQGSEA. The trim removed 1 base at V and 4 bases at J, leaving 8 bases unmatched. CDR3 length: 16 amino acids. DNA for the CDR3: TGCAGCGTTGAAGGCCCCGGGACAGGGGGGTTCTATGGCTACACCTTC. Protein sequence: CSVEGPGTGGFYGYTF.

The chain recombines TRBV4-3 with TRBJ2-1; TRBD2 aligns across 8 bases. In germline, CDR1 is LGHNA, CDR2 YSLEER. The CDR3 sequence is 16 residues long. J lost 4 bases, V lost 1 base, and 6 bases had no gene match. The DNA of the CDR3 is TGCGCCAGCAGCCAAGGGAGCGGGAGATGGTACAATGAGCAGTTCTTC. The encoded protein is CASSQGSGRWYNEQFF.

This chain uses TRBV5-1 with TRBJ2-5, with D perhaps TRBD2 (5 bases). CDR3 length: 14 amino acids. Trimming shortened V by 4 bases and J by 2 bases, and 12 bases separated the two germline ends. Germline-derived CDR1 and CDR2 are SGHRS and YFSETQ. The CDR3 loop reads CASSLNTGQETQYF. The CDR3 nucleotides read TGCGCCAGCAGCCTAAACACGGGGCAAGAGACCCAGTACTTC.

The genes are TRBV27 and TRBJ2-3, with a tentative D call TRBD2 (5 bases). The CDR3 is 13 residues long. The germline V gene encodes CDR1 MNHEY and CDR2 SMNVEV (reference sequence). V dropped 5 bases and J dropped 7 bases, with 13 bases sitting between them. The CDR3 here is CASSAPGSYTQYF. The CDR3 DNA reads TGTGCCAGCAGTGCCCCGGGGTCATATACGCAGTATTTT.

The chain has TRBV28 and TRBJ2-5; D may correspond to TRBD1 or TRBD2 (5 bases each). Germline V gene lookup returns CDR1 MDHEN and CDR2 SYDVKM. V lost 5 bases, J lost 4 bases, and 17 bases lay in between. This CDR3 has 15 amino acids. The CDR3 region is CASSPTSGARETQYF. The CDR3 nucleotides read TGTGCCAGCAGTCCGACGTCCGGGGCCCGAGAGACCCAGTACTTC.

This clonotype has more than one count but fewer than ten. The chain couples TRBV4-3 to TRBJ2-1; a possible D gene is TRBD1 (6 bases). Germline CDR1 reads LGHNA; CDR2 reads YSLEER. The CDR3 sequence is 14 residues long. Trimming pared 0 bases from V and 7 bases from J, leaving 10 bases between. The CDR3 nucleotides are TGCGCCAGCAGCCAAGATCACAGGGATAATGAGCAGTTCTTC. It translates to CASSQDHRDNEQFF.

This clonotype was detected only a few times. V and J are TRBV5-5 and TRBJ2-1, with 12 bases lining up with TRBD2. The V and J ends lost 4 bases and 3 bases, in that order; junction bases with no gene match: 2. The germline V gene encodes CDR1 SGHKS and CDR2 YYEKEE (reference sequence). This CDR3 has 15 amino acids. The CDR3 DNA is TGTGCCAGCAGCGGGGGACTAGCGGGCTACAATGAGCAGTTCTTC. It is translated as CASSGGLAGYNEQFF.

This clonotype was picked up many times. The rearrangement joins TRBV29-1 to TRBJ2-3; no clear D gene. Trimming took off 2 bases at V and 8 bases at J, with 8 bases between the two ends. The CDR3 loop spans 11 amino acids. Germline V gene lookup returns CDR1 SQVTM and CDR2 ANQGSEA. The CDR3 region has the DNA TGCAGCGTTGAATCGAGGAGTACGCAGTATTTT. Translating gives CSVESRSTQYF.

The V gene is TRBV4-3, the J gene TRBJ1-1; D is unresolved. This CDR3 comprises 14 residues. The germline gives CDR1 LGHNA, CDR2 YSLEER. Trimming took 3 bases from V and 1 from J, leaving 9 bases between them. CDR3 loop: CASSHTAGNTEAFF. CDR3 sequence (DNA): TGCGCCAGCAGCCACACGGCGGGGAACACTGAAGCTTTCTTT.

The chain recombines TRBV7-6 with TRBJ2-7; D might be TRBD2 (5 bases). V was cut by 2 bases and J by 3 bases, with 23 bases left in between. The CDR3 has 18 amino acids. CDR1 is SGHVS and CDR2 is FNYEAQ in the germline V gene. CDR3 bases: TGTGCCAGCAGCTTAAGAGGCCCCTTTTTGGGGAGCCACTACGAGCAGTACTTC. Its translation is CASSLRGPFLGSHYEQYF.

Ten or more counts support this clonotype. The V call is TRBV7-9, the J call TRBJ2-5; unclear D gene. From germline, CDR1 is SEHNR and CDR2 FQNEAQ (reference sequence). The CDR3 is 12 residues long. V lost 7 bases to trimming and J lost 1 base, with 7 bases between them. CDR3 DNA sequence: TGTGCCAGCACCCGGACCCAAGAGACCCAGTACTTC. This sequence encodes CASTRTQETQYF.

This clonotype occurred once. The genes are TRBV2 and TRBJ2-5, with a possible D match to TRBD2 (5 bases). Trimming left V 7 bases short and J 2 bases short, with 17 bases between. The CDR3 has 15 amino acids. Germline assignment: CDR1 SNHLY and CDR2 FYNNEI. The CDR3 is CASKIWETLQETQYF. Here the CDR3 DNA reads TGTGCCAGCAAAATCTGGGAGACCCTACAAGAGACCCAGTACTTC. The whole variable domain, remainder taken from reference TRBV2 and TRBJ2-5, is EPEVTQTPSHQVTQMGQEVILRCVPISNHLYFYWYRQILGQKVEFLVSFYNNEISEKSEIFDDQFSVERPDGSNFTLKIRSTKLEDSAMYFCASKIWETLQETQYFGPGTRLLVL.

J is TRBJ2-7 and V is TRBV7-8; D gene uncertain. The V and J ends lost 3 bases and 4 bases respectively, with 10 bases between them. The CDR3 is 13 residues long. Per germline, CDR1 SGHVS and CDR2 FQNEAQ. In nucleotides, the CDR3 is TGTGCCAGCAGCTTCGACACGACATACGAGCAGTACTTC. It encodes CASSFDTTYEQYF.

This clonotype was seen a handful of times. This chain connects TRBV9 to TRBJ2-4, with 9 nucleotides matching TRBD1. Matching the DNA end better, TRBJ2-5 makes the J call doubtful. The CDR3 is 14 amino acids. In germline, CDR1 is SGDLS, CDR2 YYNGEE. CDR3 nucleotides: TGTGCCAGCAGCGTTCGGGACAGGGAAGAGACCCAGTACTTC. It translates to CASSVRDREETQYF.

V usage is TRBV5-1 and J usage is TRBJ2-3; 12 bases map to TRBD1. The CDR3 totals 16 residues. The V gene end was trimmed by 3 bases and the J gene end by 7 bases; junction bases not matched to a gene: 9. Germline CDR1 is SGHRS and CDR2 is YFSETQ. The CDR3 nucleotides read TGCGCCAGCAGCTCCTCCGGGACAGGGGGCGTGTATACGCAGTATTTT. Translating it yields CASSSSGTGGVYTQYF.

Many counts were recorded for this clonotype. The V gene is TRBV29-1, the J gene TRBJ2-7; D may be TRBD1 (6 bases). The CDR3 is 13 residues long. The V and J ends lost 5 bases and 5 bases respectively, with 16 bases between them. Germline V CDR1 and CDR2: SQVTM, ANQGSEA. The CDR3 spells CSVFLQGSHEQYF. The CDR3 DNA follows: TGCAGCGTTTTTCTCCAGGGGAGCCACGAGCAGTACTTC.

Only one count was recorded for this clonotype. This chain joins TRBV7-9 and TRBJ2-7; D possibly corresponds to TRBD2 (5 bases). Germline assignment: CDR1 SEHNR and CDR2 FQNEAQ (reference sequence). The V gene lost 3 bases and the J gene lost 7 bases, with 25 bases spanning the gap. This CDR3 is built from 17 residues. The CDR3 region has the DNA TGTGCCAGCAGCTTCCGCTTAACTAGTTCTACAGCCAATGAGCAGTACTTC. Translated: CASSFRLTSSTANEQYF.

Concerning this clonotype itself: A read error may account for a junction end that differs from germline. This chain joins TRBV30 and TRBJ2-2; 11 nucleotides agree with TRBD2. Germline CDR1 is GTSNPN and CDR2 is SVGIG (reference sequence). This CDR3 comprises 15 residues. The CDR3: CVWSSGRAHTGELFF. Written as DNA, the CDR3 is TGTGTCTGGAGTAGCGGGAGGGCGCACACCGGGGAGCTGTTTTTT.

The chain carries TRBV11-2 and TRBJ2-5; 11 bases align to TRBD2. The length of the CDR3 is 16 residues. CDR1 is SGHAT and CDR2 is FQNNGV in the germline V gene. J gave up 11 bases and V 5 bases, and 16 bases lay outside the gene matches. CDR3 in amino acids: CASSAGRLAGSRGQYF. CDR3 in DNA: TGTGCCAGCAGCGCAGGTCGACTAGCGGGGTCCAGGGGGCAGTACTTC.

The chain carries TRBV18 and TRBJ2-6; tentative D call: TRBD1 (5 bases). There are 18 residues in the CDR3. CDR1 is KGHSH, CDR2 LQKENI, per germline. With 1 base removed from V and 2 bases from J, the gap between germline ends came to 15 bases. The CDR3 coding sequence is TGTGCCAGCTCACCACTCCCAGGACAACGGCCTGGGGCCAACGTCCTGACTTTC. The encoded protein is CASSPLPGQRPGANVLTF.

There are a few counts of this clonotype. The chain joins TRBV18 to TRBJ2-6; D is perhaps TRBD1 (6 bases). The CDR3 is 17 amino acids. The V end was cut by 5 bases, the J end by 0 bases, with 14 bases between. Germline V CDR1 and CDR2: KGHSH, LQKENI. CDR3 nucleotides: TGTGCCAGCTCAGGAGGACAGCCTCCCTCTGGGGCCAACGTCCTGACTTTC. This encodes CASSGGQPPSGANVLTF.

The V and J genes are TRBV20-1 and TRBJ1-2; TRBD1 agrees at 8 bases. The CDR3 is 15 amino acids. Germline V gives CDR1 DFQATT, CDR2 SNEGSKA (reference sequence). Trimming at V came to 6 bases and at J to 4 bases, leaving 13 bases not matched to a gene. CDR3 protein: CSASGQGRLGYGYTF. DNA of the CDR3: TGCAGTGCATCAGGACAGGGTAGATTGGGCTATGGCTACACCTTC.

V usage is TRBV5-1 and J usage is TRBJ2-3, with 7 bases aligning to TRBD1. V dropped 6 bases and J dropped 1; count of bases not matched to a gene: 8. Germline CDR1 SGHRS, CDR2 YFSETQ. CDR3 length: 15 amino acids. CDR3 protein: CASTQNTGGTDTQYF. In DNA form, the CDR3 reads TGCGCCAGCACTCAGAATACAGGGGGCACAGATACGCAGTATTTT.

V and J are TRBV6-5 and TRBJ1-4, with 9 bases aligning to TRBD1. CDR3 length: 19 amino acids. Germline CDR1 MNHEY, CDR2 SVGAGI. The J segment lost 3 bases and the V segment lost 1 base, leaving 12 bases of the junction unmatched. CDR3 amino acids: CASSYWITGGEDSNEKLFF. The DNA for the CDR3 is TGTGCCAGCAGTTACTGGATAACAGGGGGCGAGGATTCTAATGAAAAACTGTTTTTT.